Listed below are T cell receptor beta chains from one sample, sequenced in a study of blood T cell repertoires in COVID-19. Generated by immunoSEQ multiplex PCR, the TCRdb table keeps only in-frame clones and is missing some. The table shows 200,000 or so clones, with roughly four fifths occurring only once. The sequencing input was peripheral blood. These TCRs come from a human donor with acute or convalescent COVID-19. The donor label of this sample is uncertain. Both conserved end residues are part of each CDR3. D genes are given only for firm matches. The size entry is marked missing in some rows and otherwise reads once, few, many or a size class.

.	TRBV19	.	TRBJ1-2	CASSIVDAGLYGYTF	TGTGCCAGTAGTATTGTAGATGCGGGGCTCTATGGCTACACCTTC
.	TRBV30	.	TRBJ1-3	CAWRAGVSGNTIYF	TGTGCCTGGAGAGCAGGGGTCTCTGGAAACACCATATATTTT
.	TRBV10-3	.	TRBJ2-7	CAISEPYSYEQYF	TGTGCCATCAGTGAGCCTTACTCCTACGAGCAGTACTTC
.	TRBV7-9	.	TRBJ1-2	CASSTYRVGYTF	TGTGCCAGCAGCACCTACAGGGTCGGCTACACCTTC
.	TRBV14	.	TRBJ2-3	CASSQDGGWVDTQYF	TGTGCCAGCAGCCAAGACGGGGGATGGGTAGATACGCAGTATTTT
.	TRBV5-1	.	TRBJ2-2	CASSLAGQRNTGELFF	TGCGCCAGCAGCTTGGCAGGACAGAGGAACACCGGGGAGCTGTTTTTT
TRBD1	TRBV28	.	TRBJ2-3	CASLLRGRADTQYF	TGTGCCAGCCTCCTCAGGGGGCGAGCAGATACGCAGTATTTT
TRBD1	TRBV6-4	.	TRBJ1-1	CASSVTGGTEAFF	TGTGCCAGCAGTGTGACAGGGGGCACTGAAGCTTTCTTT
.	TRBV3-1/TRBV3-2	.	TRBJ2-3	CASSQAGETDTQYF	TGTGCCAGCAGCCAAGCGGGAGAGACAGATACGCAGTATTTT
.	TRBV11-2	.	TRBJ1-1	CASSVNMNTEAFF	TGTGCCAGCAGCGTTAATATGAACACTGAAGCTTTCTTT
TRBD2	TRBV7-2	.	TRBJ2-7	CASSSTSGPYEQYF	TGTGCCAGCAGCTCGACTAGCGGTCCTTACGAGCAGTACTTC
TRBD1	TRBV18	.	TRBJ2-3	CASSPPDRVIGQYF	TGTGCCAGCTCGCCTCCGGACAGGGTTATTGGGCAGTATTTT
TRBD2	TRBV19	.	TRBJ2-1	CASGGLAGRNEQFF	TGTGCCAGTGGGGGACTAGCGGGACGGAATGAGCAGTTCTTC
TRBD1	TRBV30	.	TRBJ2-7	CALGTGASWEQYF	TGTGCCTTGGGGACAGGGGCTAGCTGGGAGCAGTACTTC
TRBD1	TRBV24-1	once	TRBJ1-4	CATSEPGTGGEKLFF	TGTGCCACCAGTGAGCCGGGGACAGGGGGAGAAAAACTGTTTTTT
.	TRBV19	.	TRBJ1-3	CASTPASSGNTIYF	TGTGCCAGTACCCCAGCTAGCTCTGGAAACACCATATATTTT
.	TRBV5-4	.	TRBJ1-1	CASNGRDTEAFF	TGTGCCAGTAATGGCCGTGACACTGAAGCTTTCTTT
.	TRBV27	.	TRBJ1-6	CASSSLGAGDSPLHF	TGTGCCAGCAGTTCCCTGGGGGCAGGGGACTCACCCCTCCACTTT
TRBD2	TRBV10-3	.	TRBJ2-3	CAIRPGLAGPRDTQYF	TGTGCCATCAGGCCGGGACTAGCGGGGCCCAGGGATACGCAGTATTTT
TRBD1	TRBV5-1	once	TRBJ1-6	CASRGQGSGNSPLHF	TGCGCCAGCAGGGGACAGGGAAGTGGCAATTCACCCCTCCACTTT
.	TRBV27	.	TRBJ2-3	CASSLRPPSASSTDTQYF	TGTGCCAGCAGTTTAAGGCCCCCTAGCGCCTCTAGCACAGATACGCAGTATTTT
TRBD2	TRBV10-2	.	TRBJ2-5	CASSEPSSGLETQYF	TGCGCCAGCAGTGAACCCTCTAGCGGGCTGGAGACCCAGTACTTC
TRBD1	TRBV4-2	.	TRBJ1-2	CASTGGDYYGYTF	TGTGCCAGCACAGGGGGCGACTATTATGGCTACACCTTC
.	TRBV10-3	once	TRBJ2-5	CAISESDSFVTQYF	TGTGCCATCAGTGAGTCCGACAGTTTTGTGACCCAGTACTTC
.	TRBV10-3	.	TRBJ2-1	CANPRDYNEQFF	TGTGCCAACCCCAGGGATTACAATGAGCAGTTCTTC
TRBD1	TRBV30	.	TRBJ1-1	CAWRRQGWSTEAFF	TGTGCCTGGAGAAGACAGGGATGGTCCACTGAAGCTTTCTTT